This TCR beta chain was captured in a study of EBV T-cell therapy then PD-1 blockade in nasopharyngeal carcinoma. Regarding treatment: AdE1-LMPpoly-expanded autologous EBV-specific T-cell therapy followed by anti-PD-1 nivolumab. Generated by immunoSEQ multiplex PCR, the TCRdb table keeps only in-frame clones and is missing some. The data contain roughly 21,000 clones, approximately 87% of them singletons. The V and J ends lost 8 bases and 1 base respectively, with 14 bases between them. The CDR3 contains 15 residues. The V gene's germline CDR1 is KGHDR and CDR2 SFDVKD. Comment on this clone: Its antigen remains unidentified.

The TCR was taken from a man between 40 and 49 years old with nasopharyngeal carcinoma. The starting material was CD8+ T cells from blood, obtained at roughly day 67 from a patient whose treatment included autologous EBV-specific T cells and nivolumab. This chain links TRBV24-1 with TRBJ1-5; D call uncertain. CDR3 bases: TGTGCCACCACTTTCAGTTTCGGAAGCAATCAGCCCCAGCATTTT. It yields the protein CATTFSFGSNQPQHF.